The 21 T cell receptor beta chains listed next were all sequenced from one sample in a study of cytomegalovirus exposure and HLA in healthy donors. Both 60 Vbeta primers and 13 Jbeta primers went into the PCR. Using immunoSEQ multiplex PCR, the repertoire was profiled, and TCRdb retains in-frame clones only, with some absent. The data show fewer than 250,000 clones, over 75% seen once. Sequencing was done on a sample of PBMCs. The source of these receptors is a man aged 18 to 30 in good health and CMV-seronegative.

This rearrangement joins TRBV4-3 to TRBJ2-7; 8 bases match TRBD1. Germline assignment: CDR1 LGHNA and CDR2 YSLEER. The V segment lost 0 bases and the J segment 3 bases; nucleotides outside the gene matches: 4. The CDR3 consists of 15 residues. CDR3 nucleotide sequence: TGCGCCAGCAGCCAAGACGGGACAGGCCTCTACGAGCAGTACTTC. Protein: CASSQDGTGLYEQYF.

The gene calls are TRBV2 and TRBJ2-1, with TRBD2 matching over 7 bases. This CDR3 is 13 amino acids long. Germline V gives CDR1 SNHLY, CDR2 FYNNEI. The V and J ends lost 6 bases and 6 bases, in that order; junction bases with no gene match: 5. Here the CDR3 DNA reads TGTGCCAGCAGCGGAGGACTAGTCAATGAGCAGTTCTTC. The encoded protein is CASSGGLVNEQFF.

V and J are TRBV28 and TRBJ1-2; TRBD1 is a possible D gene (5 bases). From germline, CDR1 is MDHEN and CDR2 SYDVKM. Trimming cost V 5 bases and J 4 bases, with 20 bases left between them. CDR3 length: 16 residues. The CDR3 DNA is TGTGCCAGCAGTCCACCCGTGCAGGGAGGCGGCTATGGCTACACCTTC. Translation gives CASSPPVQGGGYGYTF.

This chain connects TRBV5-6 to TRBJ2-5; the match to TRBD1 covers 8 bases. The last part of the DNA fits TRBJ2-7 better; the J call may be wrong. The CDR3 totals 15 residues. CDR1 and CDR2 (germline): SGHDT, YYEEEE. The CDR3 sequence is CASSQQDRDVDEQYF. CDR3 coding DNA: TGTGCCAGCAGCCAACAGGACAGGGATGTGGACGAGCAGTACTTC.

V is TRBV7-3 and J is TRBJ2-2; no reliable D call. The V gene lost 11 bases and the J gene lost 3 bases, with 10 bases spanning the gap. Germline V gene lookup returns CDR1 SGHTA and CDR2 FQGTGA. CDR3 size: 12 residues. The CDR3 here is CAVGMDTGELFF. In nucleotides, the CDR3 is TGTGCCGTCGGTATGGACACCGGGGAGCTGTTTTTT.

The chain carries TRBV7-9 and TRBJ1-6; D is unresolved. This CDR3 is 15 amino acids long. Trimming took 1 base from V and 7 from J, leaving 11 bases between them. Germline V gene sequence: CDR1 SEHNR, CDR2 FQNEAQ (reference sequence). The CDR3 sequence is CASSLDPHPNSPLHF. The CDR3 DNA reads as TGTGCCAGCAGCTTAGATCCCCATCCCAATTCACCCCTCCACTTT.

The rearrangement joins TRBV9 to TRBJ1-2; 9 nucleotides align to TRBD1. V trimming: 3 bases; J trimming: 8 bases; junction bases outside the gene matches: 11. This CDR3 has 15 amino acids. Germline loops: CDR1 SGDLS, CDR2 YYNGEE. CDR3 sequence reads: CASSASGTGRTGYTF. CDR3 sequence (DNA): TGTGCCAGCAGCGCCTCCGGGACAGGGCGAACAGGCTACACCTTC.

The chain uses TRBV9 and TRBJ2-1, with 10 bases fitting TRBD2. The CDR3 is 17 amino acids. The germline V gene has CDR1 SGDLS and CDR2 YYNGEE. V lost 0 bases to trimming and J lost 7 bases; unmatched junction nucleotides: 10. The CDR3 here is CASSVGQSSGSLNEQFF. The CDR3 DNA reads TGTGCCAGCAGCGTAGGGCAATCTAGCGGGAGTCTGAATGAGCAGTTCTTC.

This clone occurred a few times. The V call is TRBV7-2, the J call TRBJ2-2; tentatively, D is TRBD2 (7 bases). This CDR3 has 15 amino acids. Germline CDR1 is SGHTA and CDR2 is FQGNSA. V was shortened by 0 bases and J by 5 bases, with 10 bases between the two germline ends. Here the CDR3 DNA reads TGTGCCAGCAGCTTAGCGGGGGGGCCGACCGGGGAGCTGTTTTTT. Translation: CASSLAGGPTGELFF.

This chain joins TRBV5-6 and TRBJ2-2, with D possibly TRBD2 on 6 matching bases. There are 15 residues in the CDR3. The V gene lost 1 base and the J gene lost 5 bases, with 12 bases spanning the gap. CDR1 is SGHDT and CDR2 is YYEEEE in the germline V gene. CDR3 DNA: TGTGCCAGCAGCTTGAGTCTAGCGTATACCGGGGAGCTGTTTTTT. This encodes CASSLSLAYTGELFF.

V and J are TRBV10-3 and TRBJ2-1, with D tentatively TRBD2 (5 bases). Between the trimmed V and J ends, which lost 0 bases and 12 bases, there was a span of 21 bases. This CDR3 spans 16 amino acids. Per the germline V gene, CDR1 is ENHRY and CDR2 is SYGVKD. The CDR3 here is CAISESHPGNPMSQFF. The CDR3 nucleotides read TGTGCCATCAGTGAGTCTCATCCGGGAAACCCAATGTCGCAGTTCTTC.

The genes are TRBV7-2 and TRBJ1-6, with D maybe TRBD1 (5 bases). From germline, CDR1 is SGHTA and CDR2 FQGNSA. The CDR3 length is 16 residues. V was cut by 4 bases and J by 13 bases, with 23 bases left in between. The CDR3 DNA reads as TGTGCCAGCAGCTCCCCGGGGGACGTCCATGGGAATCCCCTCCACTTT. This codes for CASSSPGDVHGNPLHF.

The rearrangement joins TRBV28 to TRBJ1-6; D not certain. The germline gives CDR1 MDHEN, CDR2 SYDVKM. The CDR3 runs to 15 residues. Trimming left V 6 bases short and J 8 bases short, with 17 bases between. DNA of the CDR3: TGTGCCAGCAGCCGGTGGAGAGTGAGGTATTCACCCCTCCACTTT. As protein: CASSRWRVRYSPLHF.

This clone was counted a few times. J is TRBJ2-1 and V is TRBV7-9, with D unresolved. The V gene lost 5 bases and the J gene lost 2 bases, with 16 bases spanning the gap. CDR1 SEHNR and CDR2 FQNEAQ come from the germline V gene (reference sequence). The CDR3 runs 16 residues. CDR3 nucleotides: TGTGCCAGCAGCCTATTCGGCAGGATTGCCTACAATGAGCAGTTCTTC. The encoded protein is CASSLFGRIAYNEQFF.

This chain uses TRBV5-4 with TRBJ1-5; 7 bases map to TRBD1. Germline V gives CDR1 SGHNT, CDR2 YYREEE (reference sequence). The CDR3 contains 16 residues. J was trimmed by 4 bases and V by 3 bases; bases with no gene match: 10. In DNA, the CDR3 is TGTGCCAGCAGCTCGGGCCCGGGACAGAGTAATCAGCCCCAGCATTTT. Its translation: CASSSGPGQSNQPQHF.

The gene calls are TRBV9 and TRBJ2-2; the D is unclear. V lost 3 bases to trimming and J lost 5 bases, with 5 bases between them. Germline V gene lookup returns CDR1 SGDLS and CDR2 YYNGEE. The CDR3 is 12 amino acids. The CDR3 sequence is CASSGETGELFF. In nucleotides, the CDR3 is TGTGCCAGCAGCGGCGAAACCGGGGAGCTGTTTTTT.

This clone was counted only a few times. The chain joins TRBV14 to TRBJ2-3; 10 bases are a match to TRBD2. Looked up from germline, CDR1 is SGHDN and CDR2 is FVKESK. The CDR3 spans 18 residues. V dropped 1 base and J dropped 2; count of bases not matched to a gene: 9. The DNA for the CDR3 is TGTGCCAGCAGCCAAGCTATCCTAGCGGGGGAGATCACAGATACGCAGTATTTT. Amino acid sequence: CASSQAILAGEITDTQYF.

This clone has only one observation. The CDR3: CASSIQEEQYF. The CDR3 bases are TGTGCCAGCAGCATCCAGGAAGAGCAGTACTTC. The chain employs TRBV5-4 and TRBJ2-7; D ambiguous. This CDR3 is built from 11 residues. Germline CDR1 SGHNT, CDR2 YYREEE (reference sequence). Trimming removed 4 bases at V and 7 bases at J, with 9 bases between.

The chain links TRBV20-1 to TRBJ2-1; D ambiguous. The germline CDR1 and CDR2 sequences are DFQATT and SNEGSKA (reference sequence). The CDR3 contains 11 residues. With 3 bases removed from V and 7 bases from J, the gap between germline ends came to 7 bases. The CDR3 sequence is CSARFPNEQFF. In DNA, the CDR3 is TGCAGTGCTAGGTTCCCAAATGAGCAGTTCTTC.

This sequence joins TRBV7-2 and TRBJ1-5; D is unclear. The CDR3 loop spans 13 amino acids. Germline V gene data show CDR1 as SGHTA and CDR2 as FQGNSA. Trimming cost V 5 bases and J 9 bases, with 14 bases left between them. The DNA for the CDR3 is TGTGCCAGCAGCCTATCTTTTCGGGGGCCCCAGCATTTT. Amino acids: CASSLSFRGPQHF.

This clone showed up just a few times. The CDR3 region is CAWSPEDSQPQHF. The CDR3 DNA reads as TGTGCCTGGAGTCCGGAGGATAGTCAGCCCCAGCATTTT. V gene TRBV30 combines with J gene TRBJ1-5; D remains unclear. This CDR3 contains 13 residues. Germline CDR1 GTSNPN, CDR2 SVGIG (reference sequence). The V gene lost 2 bases and the J gene lost 6 bases, with 11 bases spanning the gap.